Included here is one T cell receptor beta chain sequence, with context. The record originates from a study of CD8 T cells in Susac syndrome. An amount of RNA that ranged from roughly 0.45 to 1 ug was reverse transcribed with random hexamers. Multiplex immunoSEQ PCR targeted 54 Vbeta and 13 Jbeta TCR beta segments. Each CDR3 protein gets one entry after TCRdb re-called the immunoSEQ multiplex PCR reads with MiXCR. The table has about 300,000 distinct CDR3 sequences, approximately 85% seen once. V was clipped by 1 base and J by 3 bases; unmatched bases: 2. CDR1 is SEHNR and CDR2 is FQNEAQ in the germline V gene (reference sequence). This CDR3 region has 14 residues. While CD8+ and CD4+ T cells were isolated negatively, TEMRA cells were enriched by FACS.

Input material: CD8+ T cells from PBMCs. The source of this sequence is a human donor with multiple sclerosis. This sequence joins TRBV7-9 and TRBJ2-7; 8 nucleotides line up with TRBD2. The CDR3 DNA reads as TGTGCCAGCAGCTTAGTAGCGGGGAACTACGAGCAGTACTTC. This encodes CASSLVAGNYEQYF.